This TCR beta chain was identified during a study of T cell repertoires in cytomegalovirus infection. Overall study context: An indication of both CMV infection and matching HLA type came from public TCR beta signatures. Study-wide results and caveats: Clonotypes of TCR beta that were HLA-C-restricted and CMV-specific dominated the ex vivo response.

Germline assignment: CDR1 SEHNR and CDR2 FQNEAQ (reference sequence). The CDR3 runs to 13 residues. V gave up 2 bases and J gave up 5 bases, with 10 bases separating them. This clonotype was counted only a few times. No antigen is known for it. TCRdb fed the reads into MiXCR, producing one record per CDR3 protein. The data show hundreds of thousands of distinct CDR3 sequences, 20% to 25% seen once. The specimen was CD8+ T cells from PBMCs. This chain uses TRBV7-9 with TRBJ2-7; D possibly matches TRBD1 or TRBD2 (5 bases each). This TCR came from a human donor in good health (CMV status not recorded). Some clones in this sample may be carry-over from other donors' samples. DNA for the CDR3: TGTGCCAGCAGCTTATCGGGGACGCACGAGCAGTACGTC. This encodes CASSLSGTHEQYV.